This T cell receptor (beta chain) originates from a study of blood T cells in healthy people across ages. Germline assignment: CDR1 SNHLY and CDR2 FYNNEI. The CDR3 is 13 residues long. The junction had 7 bases not matched to a gene; V was cut back by 7 bases and J by 6 bases. The authors ran a second PCR of about 7 to 11 cycles using a sample-barcoded 5' primer and a J-beta primer mix. CDR3-containing paired-end reads numbering at least 3 million came from each sample. TCRdb fed the 5' RACE reads into MiXCR, producing one record per CDR3 protein. The data contain 870,000 or so distinct CDR3 sequences, 25% to 35% of them singletons.

The J gene is TRBJ2-7, the V gene TRBV2, with 9 bases identical to TRBD1. Sequenced input: blood. The receptor comes from an elderly woman in good health. For the CDR3, the DNA is TGTGCCAGCACCGGGACAGGGTCCCTCGAGCAGTACTTC. It codes for CASTGTGSLEQYF.